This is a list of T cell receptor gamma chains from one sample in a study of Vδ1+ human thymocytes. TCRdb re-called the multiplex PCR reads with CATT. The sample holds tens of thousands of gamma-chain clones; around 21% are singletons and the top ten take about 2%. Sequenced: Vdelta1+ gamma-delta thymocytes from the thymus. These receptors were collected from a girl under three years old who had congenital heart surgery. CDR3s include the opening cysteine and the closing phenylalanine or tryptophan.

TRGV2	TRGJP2	CATWDGRPGDWIKTF
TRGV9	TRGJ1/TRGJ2	CALWEPSRYYKKLF
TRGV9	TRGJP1	CAYEILGFKIF
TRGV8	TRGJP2	CATWDRPRGLGSDWIKTF
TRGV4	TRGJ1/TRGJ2	CATRDGRNYYKKLF
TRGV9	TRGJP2	CALWDGGSDWIKTF
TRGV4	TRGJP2	CATWEGTSSDWIKTF
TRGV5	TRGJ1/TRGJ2	CATWDRRVGYYKKLF
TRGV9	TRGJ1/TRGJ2	CALWEGFGRYYKKLF
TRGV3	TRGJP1	CATWDRPTGWFKIF
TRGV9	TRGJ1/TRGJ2	CALWTSRVFYYKKLF
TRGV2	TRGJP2	CATWDGPPSSDWIKTF
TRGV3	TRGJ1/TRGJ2	CATWDRRQDYYKKLF
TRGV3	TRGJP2	CATWDRKRRSDWIKTF
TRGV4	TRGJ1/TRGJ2	CATWDGHYKKLF
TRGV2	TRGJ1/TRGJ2	CATWDGQSYKKLF
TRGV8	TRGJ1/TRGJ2	CATWDRPSNYYKKLF
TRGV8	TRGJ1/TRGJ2	CATWDPEWDKKLF
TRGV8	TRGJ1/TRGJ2	CATWDPDFCYKKLF
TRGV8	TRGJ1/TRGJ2	CATWDKAGKKLF
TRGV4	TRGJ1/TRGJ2	CATWDSRRGYKKLF
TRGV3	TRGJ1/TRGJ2	CATWVTPPYYKKLF
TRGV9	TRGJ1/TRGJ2	CALWVIDGKLF
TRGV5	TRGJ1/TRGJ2	CATWDRLRYKKLF
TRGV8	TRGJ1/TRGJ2	CATWDRHASYYKKLF
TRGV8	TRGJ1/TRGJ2	CATWAGAGKLF
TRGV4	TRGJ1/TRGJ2	CATWALYYKKLF
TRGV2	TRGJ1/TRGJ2	CATWDDPPYYKKLF
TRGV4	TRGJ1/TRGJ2	CATWEGQREKLF
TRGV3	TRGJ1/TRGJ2	CATWDLEYYKKLF
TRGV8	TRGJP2	CATWNPSSDWIKTF
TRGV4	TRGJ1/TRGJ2	CATWDGDFVFYKKLF
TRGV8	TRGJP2	CATWDRGSDWIKTF
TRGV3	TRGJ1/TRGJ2	CATWDRPYYYKKLF
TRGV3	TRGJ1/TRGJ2	CATWDRPSYYKKLF
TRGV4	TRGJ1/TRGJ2	CATWDVRYYKKLF
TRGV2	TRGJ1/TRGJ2	CATWDGPLNKKLF
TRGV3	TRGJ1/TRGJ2	CATWDRRREGKKLF
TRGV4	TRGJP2	CATWDMSDWIKTF
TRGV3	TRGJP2	CATWDNHRAGDWIKTF
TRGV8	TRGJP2	CATWDQWIKTF
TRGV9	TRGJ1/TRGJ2	CALWEPQGPGYKKLF
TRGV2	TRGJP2	CATWELGDWIKTF
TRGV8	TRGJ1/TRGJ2	CATWDLTYYKKLF
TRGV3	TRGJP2	CATWDQADSSDWIKTF
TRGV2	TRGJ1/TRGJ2	CATWDRRVYKKLF
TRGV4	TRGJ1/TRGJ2	CATWDGRGYYKKLF
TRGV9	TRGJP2	CASYGGLGSDWIKTF
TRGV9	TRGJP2	CALWEPGGGDWIKTF
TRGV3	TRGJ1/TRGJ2	CATWDCPYKKLF
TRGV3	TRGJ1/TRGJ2	CATWDVLCDYKKLF
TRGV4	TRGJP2	CATWVGPNSSDWIKTF